This TCR beta chain was identified in a study of cytomegalovirus exposure and HLA in healthy donors. Germline V gene lookup returns CDR1 SNHLY and CDR2 FYNNEI. V shed 6 bases, J shed 6 bases, and the junction held 2 bases outside the gene matches. The CDR3 is 13 amino acids. Profiling relied on immunoSEQ multiplex PCR, and the TCRdb table lists in-frame clones only, not all of them. The table includes roughly 65,000 clones, over 80% detected once. This clone appeared a single time. This chain connects TRBV2 to TRBJ2-1; 10 bases map to TRBD1. The TCR originated in a man between 18 and 29 years old in good health and CMV-seronegative. The sequencing input was PBMCs. CDR3 protein: CASRRTGGNEQFF. DNA for the CDR3: TGTGCCAGCAGGAGGACAGGGGGCAATGAGCAGTTCTTC.